This record concerns one TCR beta chain sequence. CDR1 and CDR2 (germline): MNHNS, SASEGT. J lost 3 bases, V lost 4 bases, and 6 bases had no gene match. This CDR3 is built from 17 residues. Assay: immunoSEQ multiplex PCR; the TCRdb copy retains only in-frame clones and omits some. Here the sample spans approximately 82,000 clones, 85% to 95% being singletons. The data were taken from a study of T cell changes during pregnancy in multiple sclerosis. The material sequenced was CD4+ T cells from peripheral blood mononuclear cells, taken in the second trimester of pregnancy. The sequence was collected from a female donor with multiple sclerosis, enrolled in a pregnancy study. The chain couples TRBV6-1 to TRBJ2-3; 14 bases are shared with TRBD2. CDR3 DNA: TGTGCCAGCAGTGCAAGACTAGCGGGGGGGTTAACAGATACGCAGTATTTT. This translates into CASSARLAGGLTDTQYF.